The subject of this entry is one T cell receptor (beta chain). Its recognized antigen is unknown. Base qualities were left out, and no much larger clone turns up one base away. The CDR3 measures 12 amino acids from cysteine to phenylalanine. Only the CDR3 portion is preserved as DNA: 36 bases, with reading frame beginning at the first base. V is reduced by 1 base and J by 8 bases, leaving a spacing of 5 bases between them. CDR1 and CDR2 are drawn from the germline V gene (reference sequence): LGHDT, YNNKEL. This entry comes from a study of blood T cell repertoires in COVID-19 (dated by TCRdb to 2019 to 2021). For the study in its entirety: Samples covering the acute and convalescent phases of COVID-19 were provided by collaborators in the United States, Italy and Spain. Samples came from the ongoing ImmuneRACE study (first 160 participants) plus 1,254 subjects from 6 global collaborators. The repertoires were made available in a free public database intended to serve as a resource for research on the immune response to SARS-CoV-2. Nearly every sample came with metadata listing a de-identified subject ID, COVID-19 status, age in years and sex. Where available, HLA class I and class II types were obtained from metadata supplied by the sample provider rather than from assay-based typing. The material from the prospective study consisted of cDNA or gDNA derived from T cells, B-cell-depleted T cells, or PBMCs. Deeply sampled blood TCRbeta repertoires from subjects exposed to, actively infected with, or recovered from COVID-19 were included in the dataset. The research as a whole found: The quantity of clinical and demographic metadata differed by source and by participant and was supplied without curation.

The immunoSEQ Assay, a bias-controlled multiplex PCR, was used to amplify TCRbeta CDR3 regions from genomic DNA. The original pipeline was this. Within the assay, amplification of reference gene primers was used to estimate how many nucleated cells each sample contained. Sequence reads were collapsed and filtered to measure the absolute abundance of every unique TCRbeta CDR3 rearrangement. For each sample, productive Simpson clonality was calculated as the square root of Simpson's diversity index over productive rearrangements. TCRdb provides this immuneACCESS table in a form limited to in-frame rearrangements. Some clones are lacking; in checked studies, under half of them reflect an unresolved V gene, and why the rest are absent is not known. V, J and clone size reflect that table, while D and trimming were determined from the DNA. The sample includes 70,000 to 95,000 clones, with around 85% observed a single time. The leading ten clones occupy 12% of the sample.

Whole blood was collected in K2EDTA tubes by collaborating institutions according to the institutions' own protocols. For TCRbeta analysis, collaborators shipped samples as frozen whole blood, isolated PBMCs, or DNA extracted from either of those sample types. The source of this sequence is a woman between 70 and 85 years old with active or convalescent COVID-19. Sequenced sample: peripheral blood. The V gene is TRBV3-1 (or the pseudogene TRBV3-2) and the J gene is TRBJ1-4; the D segment cannot be called with confidence. The encoded CDR3 is CASSQGPEKLFF. The base sequence is TGTGCCAGCAGCCAAGGTCCAGAAAAACTGTTTTTT.